A single sample gave rise to the 32 T cell receptor beta chains below, sequenced in a study of cytomegalovirus exposure and HLA in healthy donors (dated by TCRdb to about 2017). The library was generated by the immunoSEQ multiplex PCR assay. TCRdb took over this immuneACCESS table, retaining in-frame rearrangements with V and J assigned. Such tables are incomplete; in checked studies, under half of the missing clones stem from an unresolved V gene, and the remainder is unexplained. This sample lists 80,000 to 100,000 clones; about 90% were detected once. Of the sample, approximately 6.3% falls within the top ten clones. The sample consisted of PBMCs. Receptors originate from a man aged 18-30 years in good health and CMV-seropositive.

V usage is TRBV6-5 and J usage is TRBJ1-1; D remains ambiguous. Germline V lookup: CDR1 MNHEY, CDR2 SVGAGI. Trimming removed 2 bases from V and 1 base from J, with 5 bases in between. The CDR3 covers 13 residues. Here the CDR3 DNA reads TGTGCCAGCAGTTACGAGGAGAACACTGAAGCTTTCTTT. Protein product: CASSYEENTEAFF.

The V and J genes are TRBV9 and TRBJ2-1, with D hard to call. V lost 0 bases and J lost 4, with 5 bases in between. The CDR3 runs 13 residues. Germline V CDR1 and CDR2: SGDLS, YYNGEE. In nucleotides, the CDR3 is TGTGCCAGCAGCGTAGGAGTATACAATGAGCAGTTCTTC. It is translated as CASSVGVYNEQFF.

DNA for the CDR3: TGCAGCGTTGAAGAGACTAGCGGGAGCCCAGATACGCAGTATTTT. Its translation is CSVEETSGSPDTQYF. The J gene is TRBJ2-3, the V gene TRBV29-1, with 12 nucleotides matching TRBD2. Germline loops: CDR1 SQVTM, CDR2 ANQGSEA. Trimming took 0 bases from V and 4 from J; bases not matched to a gene: 2. The length of the CDR3 is 15 residues.

The chain couples TRBV13 to TRBJ2-5; the D gene is possibly TRBD2 (5 bases). The CDR3 has 15 amino acids. Germline V CDR1 and CDR2: PRHDT, FYEKMQ (reference sequence). With 1 base removed from V and 0 bases from J, the gap between germline ends came to 9 bases. This CDR3 is CASSLDLADQETQYF. CDR3 coding DNA: TGTGCCAGCAGCTTAGATCTAGCAGACCAAGAGACCCAGTACTTC.

The chain uses TRBV5-6 and TRBJ2-7, with D hard to call. The germline gives CDR1 SGHDT, CDR2 YYEEEE. Deletions cut 3 bases from V and 3 bases from J, with 16 bases between. This CDR3 comprises 15 residues. This CDR3 reads CASSSGYGSSYEQYF. As DNA, the CDR3 is TGTGCCAGCAGCTCGGGTTACGGTTCGAGCTACGAGCAGTACTTC.

The chain uses TRBV11-2 and TRBJ2-5, with 10 bases lining up with TRBD2. CDR1 SGHAT and CDR2 FQNNGV come from the germline V gene. The CDR3 length is 19 residues. Trimming cost V 3 bases and J 5 bases; bases outside gene matches: 18. The CDR3 reads CASSFSFQRGGSRSETQYF. DNA of the CDR3: TGTGCCAGCAGCTTTTCATTCCAGCGGGGGGGCTCTAGGTCCGAGACCCAGTACTTC.

The rearrangement uses TRBV4-2 and TRBJ2-7; TRBD2 matches at 7 bases. CDR1 is LGHNA, CDR2 YNFKEQ, per germline. CDR3 length: 15 amino acids. The ends lost 1 base at V and 3 bases at J; junction bases unmatched: 6. CDR3 DNA: TGTGCCAGCAGCCAAGCCGGGACTAACATCTACGAGCAGTACTTC. Its protein is CASSQAGTNIYEQYF.

The chain uses TRBV7-2 and TRBJ2-2; TRBD1 might be the D (5 bases). In germline, CDR1 is SGHTA, CDR2 FQGNSA. V shed 5 bases and J shed 0 bases, with 16 bases lying between them. The CDR3 runs 17 residues. The CDR3 nucleotides read TGTGCCAGCAGCCAAGGTTGGGGCAGCTCGAACACCGGGGAGCTGTTTTTT. Its protein is CASSQGWGSSNTGELFF.

This chain connects TRBV25-1 to TRBJ1-3; TRBD1 might be the D (5 bases). Trimming cost V 0 bases and J 0 bases, with 12 bases left between them. The CDR3 has 17 residues. Looked up from germline, CDR1 is MGHDK and CDR2 is SYGVNS. The DNA of the CDR3 is TGTGCCAGCAGTGAATATGAGCGCGGGGGCTCTGGAAACACCATATATTTT. Amino acids: CASSEYERGGSGNTIYF. The full variable domain, completed using reference TRBV25-1 and TRBJ1-3, is EADIYQTPRYLVIGTGKKITLECSQTMGHDKMYWYQQDPGMELHLIHYSYGVNSTEKGDLSSESTVSRIRTEHFPLTLESARPSHTSQYLCASSEYERGGSGNTIYFGEGSWLTVV.

J is TRBJ1-2 and V is TRBV19; D is uncertain. Per the germline V gene, CDR1 is LNHDA and CDR2 is SQIVND (reference sequence). The length of the CDR3 is 14 residues. Deletions cut 3 bases from V and 5 bases from J, with 13 bases between. The CDR3 bases are TGTGCCAGTAGTATGACTAGTGGAGCATATGGCTACACCTTC. Residues: CASSMTSGAYGYTF.

The chain joins TRBV5-6 to TRBJ2-5; 9 bases agree with TRBD2. V shed 4 bases and J 4 bases; nucleotides not matched to a gene: 5. Germline CDR1 reads SGHDT; CDR2 reads YYEEEE. The length of the CDR3 is 14 residues. The CDR3 sequence is CASSLAGTRETQYF. The CDR3 nucleotides read TGTGCCAGCAGCCTAGCGGGGACGAGAGAGACCCAGTACTTC.

V is TRBV23-1 and J is TRBJ2-6; maybe TRBD1 (6 bases). TRBV23-1 is marked as an open reading frame, function uncertain. The CDR3 sequence is 16 residues long. V was trimmed by 4 bases and J by 2 bases, leaving 12 bases between them. The CDR3 DNA sequence: TGCGCCAGCAGTCGAAAACAGGGACCTGGGGCCAACGTCCTGACTTTC. It is translated as CASSRKQGPGANVLTF.

The rearrangement links TRBV6-5 to TRBJ2-7, with 8 bases fitting TRBD1. V dropped 4 bases and J dropped 4; count of bases not matched to a gene: 12. CDR3 size: 16 residues. Germline V gene data show CDR1 as MNHEY and CDR2 as SVGAGI. The CDR3 DNA sequence: TGTGCCAGCAGTTCCGCACCAGACAGGGGCGGGTACGAGCAGTACTTC. Its protein is CASSSAPDRGGYEQYF.

The CDR3 DNA follows: TGTGCCAGCAGCCCTCGGAACCAACAGGGGGCAGGACAGCCCCAGCATTTT. Protein sequence: CASSPRNQQGAGQPQHF. The chain combines TRBV28 with TRBJ1-5; 9 bases align to TRBD1. CDR3 size: 17 residues. Losses at the gene ends were 6 bases for V and 7 bases for J; bases not matched to a gene: 16. The germline V gene encodes CDR1 MDHEN and CDR2 SYDVKM.

The chain uses TRBV7-6 and TRBJ2-4; TRBD1 is a possible D gene (5 bases). This CDR3 contains 14 residues. Trimming shortened V by 1 base and J by 7 bases, and 11 bases separated the two germline ends. Per germline, CDR1 SGHVS and CDR2 FNYEAQ. The CDR3 loop reads CASSLDAGHNIQYF. CDR3 nucleotides: TGTGCCAGCAGCTTAGACGCTGGACATAACATTCAGTACTTC.

The J gene is TRBJ1-2, the V gene TRBV19; a weak D match, TRBD1 (5 bases). The CDR3 has 16 amino acids. Germline CDR1 is LNHDA and CDR2 is SQIVND (reference sequence). V was trimmed by 1 base and J by 0 bases, leaving 12 bases between them. The CDR3 reads CASSIALGAANYGYTF. The CDR3 region has the DNA TGTGCCAGTAGTATAGCTTTAGGGGCCGCTAACTATGGCTACACCTTC.

The rearrangement joins TRBV5-6 to TRBJ1-4, with 8 bases identical to TRBD1. The CDR3 totals 16 residues. V trimming: 0 bases; J trimming: 3 bases; junction bases outside the gene matches: 4. Germline-derived CDR1 and CDR2 are SGHDT and YYEEEE. The CDR3 reads CASSLDRGWSNEKLFF. CDR3 in DNA: TGTGCCAGCAGCTTGGACAGGGGGTGGTCTAATGAAAAACTGTTTTTT.

The count of this clone is one. V and J are TRBV7-8 and TRBJ2-7; D gene unclear. The CDR3 length is 14 residues. Trimming removed 1 base at V and 0 bases at J, with 7 bases between. Germline lookup yields CDR1 SGHVS and CDR2 FQNEAQ. The CDR3 sequence is CASSLGQDSYEQYF. The CDR3 DNA reads as TGTGCCAGCAGCTTAGGCCAGGACTCCTACGAGCAGTACTTC.

This rearrangement joins TRBV7-9 to TRBJ1-2, with 7 bases matching TRBD1. V lost 5 bases, J lost 0 bases, and 6 bases stayed unmatched. The V gene's germline CDR1 is SEHNR and CDR2 FQNEAQ (reference sequence). This CDR3 has 15 amino acids. CDR3 DNA sequence: TGTGCCAGCAGCATCGCCGGGACAGCTAACTATGGCTACACCTTC. It encodes CASSIAGTANYGYTF.

The DNA for the CDR3 is TGTGCCAGCAGCTTAGTGCAGGGCGAGTACACCTTC. Translated, it gives CASSLVQGEYTF. The V and J genes are TRBV7-2 and TRBJ1-2; tentative D call: TRBD1 (5 bases). The ends were cut back, 1 base at V and 11 bases at J, with 11 bases in the middle. Germline lookup yields CDR1 SGHTA and CDR2 FQGNSA. The CDR3 is 12 residues long.

V is TRBV9 and J is TRBJ1-2, with 10 positions matching TRBD1. Per the germline V gene, CDR1 is SGDLS and CDR2 is YYNGEE. The CDR3 runs to 15 residues. V was clipped by 0 bases and J by 3 bases; unmatched bases: 2. Here the CDR3 DNA reads TGTGCCAGCAGCGTAGTAGGGACAGGGGACTATGGCTACACCTTC. It codes for CASSVVGTGDYGYTF. Full variable domain (missing parts from reference TRBV9 and TRBJ1-2): DSGVTQTPKHLITATGQRVTLRCSPRSGDLSVYWYQQSLDQGLQFLIQYYNGEERAKGNILERFSAQQFPDLHSELNLSSLELGDSALYFCASSVVGTGDYGYTFGSGTRLTVV.

This chain joins TRBV27 and TRBJ2-7, with 7 bases that match TRBD2. The V gene's germline CDR1 is MNHEY and CDR2 SMNVEV (reference sequence). J gave up 4 bases and V 5 bases, and 11 bases lay outside the gene matches. This CDR3 is 15 amino acids long. The CDR3, as DNA: TGTGCCAGCAGTCCTATAGAGACTAGCAGGTACGAGCAGTACTTC. Protein sequence: CASSPIETSRYEQYF.

About this clone itself: Germline and junction disagree at one end, which may indicate a read error. The rearrangement links TRBV11-3 to TRBJ1-4, with D unclear. Looked up from germline, CDR1 is SGHNT and CDR2 is YENEEA. This CDR3 contains 15 residues. For the CDR3, the DNA is TGTGCCAGCGGCTTAAGGACGGGAGAGAATGAAAAACTGTTTTTT. Its translation is CASGLRTGENEKLFF.

This clone appeared once. The chain joins TRBV6-1 to TRBJ2-7; TRBD1 agrees at 9 bases. J lost 3 bases, V lost 8 bases, and 8 bases had no gene match. This CDR3 region has 14 residues. Germline V CDR1 and CDR2: MNHNS, SASEGT. Here the CDR3 DNA reads TGTGCCAGCGTCAGGGACAGGGCCTTCTACGAGCAGTACTTC. Translation: CASVRDRAFYEQYF.

The rearrangement uses TRBV18 and TRBJ2-3; possible D gene TRBD1, 6 bases. The germline V and J ends were trimmed by 3 bases and 3 bases, with 7 bases remaining between them. Per the germline V gene, CDR1 is KGHSH and CDR2 is LQKENI. The CDR3 loop spans 13 amino acids. The CDR3 region has the DNA TGTGCCAGCTCACCCAGGGGTACAGATACGCAGTATTTT. It is translated as CASSPRGTDTQYF.

The chain is built from TRBV9 and TRBJ1-5; TRBD1 agrees at 7 bases. CDR3 length: 13 amino acids. The ends lost 3 bases at V and 9 bases at J; junction bases unmatched: 6. CDR1 is SGDLS, CDR2 YYNGEE, per germline. CDR3 DNA sequence: TGTGCCAGCAGCGCGACAGGGCTCTGGCCCCAGCATTTT. Translation: CASSATGLWPQHF. The full variable domain, rest sourced from reference TRBV9 and TRBJ1-5, is DSGVTQTPKHLITATGQRVTLRCSPRSGDLSVYWYQQSLDQGLQFLIQYYNGEERAKGNILERFSAQQFPDLHSELNLSSLELGDSALYFCASSATGLWPQHFGDGTRLSIL.

As for this clone: The sample carries other DNA sequences with the same CDR3. This chain connects TRBV19 to TRBJ2-7; D is perhaps TRBD1 (5 bases). The germline CDR1 and CDR2 sequences are LNHDA and SQIVND (reference sequence). The CDR3 runs 13 residues. Trimming removed 5 bases from V and 3 bases from J, with 11 bases in between. In DNA, the CDR3 is TGTGCCAGTAGTGCAGGACAAGACTACGAGCAGTACTTC. It translates to CASSAGQDYEQYF.

This chain joins TRBV7-8 and TRBJ2-3, with D tentatively TRBD2 (6 bases). CDR3 length: 16 residues. Trimming took 1 base from V and 4 from J, leaving 15 bases between them. CDR1 and CDR2 from the germline V gene are SGHVS and FQNEAQ. In nucleotides, the CDR3 is TGTGCCAGCAGCTTAGAGAGTGCGGGAACGGCAGATACGCAGTATTTT. The encoded protein is CASSLESAGTADTQYF.

The V call is TRBV27, the J call TRBJ2-2, with D unresolved. Trimming stripped 4 bases from V and 2 bases from J, with 11 bases between. The CDR3 runs 15 residues. CDR1 and CDR2 from the germline V gene are MNHEY and SMNVEV (reference sequence). CDR3 sequence reads: CASSSLVANTGELFF. CDR3 DNA sequence: TGTGCCAGCAGTTCGCTAGTAGCAAACACCGGGGAGCTGTTTTTT.

V gene TRBV7-3 combines with J gene TRBJ1-1; TRBD1 is a possible D gene (6 bases). Germline V lookup: CDR1 SGHTA, CDR2 FQGTGA. This CDR3 is built from 15 residues. Trimming cost V 4 bases and J 0 bases, with 12 bases left between them. CDR3: CASSSMGAMNTEAFF. For the CDR3, the DNA is TGTGCCAGCAGCTCGATGGGGGCGATGAACACTGAAGCTTTCTTT.

CDR3 sequence: CASSCNGGELFF. The CDR3 coding sequence is TGTGCCAGCAGCTGTAACGGCGGGGAGCTGTTTTTT. The chain uses TRBV21-1 and TRBJ2-2; the D segment call TRBD2 is taken from the table without a DNA check. TRBV21-1 is shown as a pseudogene. The CDR3 runs to 12 residues.

The V gene is TRBV5-1, the J gene TRBJ1-1; TRBD1 matches 7 bases. This CDR3 has 16 amino acids. The V segment lost 4 bases and the J segment 1 base; nucleotides outside the gene matches: 10. Germline values: CDR1 SGHRS, CDR2 YFSETQ. The CDR3, as DNA: TGCGCCAGCAGCCCGACGAACAGGGGAAAGAACACTGAAGCTTTCTTT. Translation: CASSPTNRGKNTEAFF.